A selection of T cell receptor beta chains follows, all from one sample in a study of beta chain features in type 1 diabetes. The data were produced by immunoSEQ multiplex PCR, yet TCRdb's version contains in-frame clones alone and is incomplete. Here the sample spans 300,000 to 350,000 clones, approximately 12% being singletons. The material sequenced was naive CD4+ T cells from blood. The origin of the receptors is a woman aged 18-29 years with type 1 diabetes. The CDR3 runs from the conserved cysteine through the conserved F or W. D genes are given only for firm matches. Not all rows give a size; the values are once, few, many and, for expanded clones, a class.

CDR3 protein: CASIGQGRSRTDTQYF
CDR3 DNA: TGTGCCAGTATTGGACAGGGGAGGTCAAGGACAGATACGCAGTATTTT
clone size: .
J gene: TRBJ2-3
V gene: TRBV19
D gene: TRBD1

CDR3 protein: CASSQTTVQETQYF
CDR3 DNA: TGCGCCAGCAGCCAAACGACAGTCCAAGAGACCCAGTACTTC
clone size: .
J gene: TRBJ2-5
V gene: TRBV4-3
D gene: .

CDR3 protein: CASKRGQGPYEQYF
CDR3 DNA: TGTGCCAGCAAACGGGGACAGGGGCCCTACGAGCAGTACTTC
clone size: few
J gene: TRBJ2-7
V gene: TRBV27
D gene: TRBD1

CDR3 protein: CASSPDRVKEKLFF
CDR3 DNA: TGTGCCTCCTCCCCGGACAGGGTCAAGGAAAAACTGTTTTTT
clone size: few
J gene: TRBJ1-4
V gene: TRBV10-3
D gene: TRBD1

CDR3 protein: CANRPSTRSRGEAFF
CDR3 DNA: TGTGCCAACCGTCCGAGCACCCGTTCTAGGGGTGAAGCTTTCTTT
clone size: few
J gene: TRBJ1-1
V gene: TRBV2
D gene: .

CDR3 protein: CAEEGTGAANTQYF
CDR3 DNA: TGTGCCGAGGAGGGGACAGGGGCCGCAAATACGCAGTATTTT
clone size: few
J gene: TRBJ2-3
V gene: TRBV30
D gene: TRBD1

CDR3 protein: CASSFDRAADEQFF
CDR3 DNA: TGTGCCAGCAGCTTTGACAGGGCGGCGGATGAGCAGTTCTTC
clone size: few
J gene: TRBJ2-1
V gene: TRBV7-2
D gene: TRBD1

CDR3 protein: CASSQGWTSGSYEQFF
CDR3 DNA: TGCGCCAGCAGCCAAGGTTGGACTAGCGGGAGTTATGAGCAGTTCTTC
clone size: few
J gene: TRBJ2-1
V gene: TRBV4-1
D gene: TRBD2

CDR3 protein: CASSPGGRNNEQFF
CDR3 DNA: TGTGCCAGCAGCCCAGGGGGGCGGAACAATGAGCAGTTCTTC
clone size: .
J gene: TRBJ2-1
V gene: TRBV9
D gene: .

CDR3 protein: CASSVLGQGGTGELFF
CDR3 DNA: TGTGCCAGCAGCGTTCTGGGACAGGGTGGCACCGGGGAGCTGTTTTTT
clone size: .
J gene: TRBJ2-2
V gene: TRBV9
D gene: TRBD1

CDR3 protein: CASSLQTGLAGTNTGELFF
CDR3 DNA: TGCGCCAGCAGCTTGCAAACAGGACTAGCGGGAACGAACACCGGGGAGCTGTTTTTT
clone size: .
J gene: TRBJ2-2
V gene: TRBV5-1
D gene: TRBD2

CDR3 protein: CASSHGTSGTTDTQYF
CDR3 DNA: TGCGCCAGCAGCCACGGGACTAGCGGAACTACAGATACGCAGTATTTT
clone size: .
J gene: TRBJ2-3
V gene: TRBV5-1
D gene: TRBD2

CDR3 protein: CASSVETVSYNEQFF
CDR3 DNA: TGTGCCAGCAGCGTAGAGACAGTGTCCTACAATGAGCAGTTCTTC
clone size: few
J gene: TRBJ2-1
V gene: TRBV9
D gene: .

CDR3 protein: CASSRDPYGGSYNEQFF
CDR3 DNA: TGTGCCAGCAGCCGTGACCCCTACGGGGGCTCCTACAATGAGCAGTTCTTC
clone size: .
J gene: TRBJ2-1
V gene: TRBV7-9
D gene: .

CDR3 protein: CASSVVAGGPSWELFF
CDR3 DNA: TGTGCCAGCAGCGTAGTAGCGGGAGGGCCCTCGTGGGAGCTGTTTTTT
clone size: .
J gene: TRBJ2-2
V gene: TRBV9
D gene: TRBD2

CDR3 protein: CASTDGGPRGYTF
CDR3 DNA: TGTGCCAGCACCGACGGGGGGCCTCGGGGCTACACCTTC
clone size: few
J gene: TRBJ1-2
V gene: TRBV4-2
D gene: .

CDR3 protein: CASSSTSFEQFF
CDR3 DNA: TGTGCCAGCAGCTCTACTAGTTTTGAGCAGTTCTTC
clone size: .
J gene: TRBJ2-1
V gene: TRBV9
D gene: .

CDR3 protein: CASSPQPSGELFF
CDR3 DNA: TGTGCCAGCAGCCCACAACCCTCCGGGGAGCTGTTTTTT
clone size: few
J gene: TRBJ2-2
V gene: TRBV7-3
D gene: .

CDR3 protein: CASSIGLAGRTDTQYF
CDR3 DNA: TGTGCCAGTAGTATAGGACTAGCGGGACGCACAGATACGCAGTATTTT
clone size: .
J gene: TRBJ2-3
V gene: TRBV19
D gene: TRBD2

CDR3 protein: CASSLRGSTDTQYF
CDR3 DNA: TGTGCCAGCAGCTTAAGGGGTAGCACAGATACGCAGTATTTT
clone size: .
J gene: TRBJ2-3
V gene: TRBV11-3
D gene: .

CDR3 protein: CSVRRTDTQYF
CDR3 DNA: TGCAGCGTTAGGAGAACAGATACGCAGTATTTT
clone size: few
J gene: TRBJ2-3
V gene: TRBV29-1
D gene: .

CDR3 protein: CASSVSVGTDTQYF
CDR3 DNA: TGCGCCAGCAGCGTCAGTGTCGGCACAGATACGCAGTATTTT
clone size: .
J gene: TRBJ2-3
V gene: TRBV5-1
D gene: .

CDR3 protein: CASSLESGRSGEQFF
CDR3 DNA: TGTGCCAGCAGCTTAGAGAGCGGGAGGAGCGGTGAGCAGTTCTTC
clone size: .
J gene: TRBJ2-1
V gene: TRBV7-9
D gene: TRBD2

CDR3 protein: CASSLGQKNTEAFF
CDR3 DNA: TGTGCCAGCAGCTTAGGACAGAAGAACACTGAAGCTTTCTTT
clone size: .
J gene: TRBJ1-1
V gene: TRBV7-3
D gene: .

CDR3 protein: CASSFGGLAGLEQYF
CDR3 DNA: TGTGCCAGCAGCTTTGGGGGACTAGCGGGCCTCGAGCAGTACTTC
clone size: .
J gene: TRBJ2-7
V gene: TRBV7-8
D gene: TRBD2

CDR3 protein: CASSRATQYF
CDR3 DNA: TGTGCCAGCAGCCGAGCGACCCAGTACTTC
clone size: few
J gene: TRBJ2-5
V gene: TRBV28
D gene: .

CDR3 protein: CASSCPTSVFSTDTQYF
CDR3 DNA: TGTGCCAGCAGTTGCCCGACTAGCGTTTTTAGCACAGATACGCAGTATTTT
clone size: few
J gene: TRBJ2-3
V gene: TRBV27
D gene: TRBD2

CDR3 protein: CASSSYRQGSNYGYTF
CDR3 DNA: TGTGCCAGCAGCTCGTACCGACAGGGGTCTAACTATGGCTACACCTTC
clone size: .
J gene: TRBJ1-2
V gene: TRBV5-4
D gene: TRBD1

CDR3 protein: CASSFDFDYEQYF
CDR3 DNA: TGTGCCAGCAGCTTTGACTTTGACTACGAGCAGTACTTC
clone size: few
J gene: TRBJ2-7
V gene: TRBV5-4
D gene: .

CDR3 protein: CASSHGTGEYEQYF
CDR3 DNA: TGTGCCAGCAGCCATGGGACAGGGGAGTACGAGCAGTACTTC
clone size: .
J gene: TRBJ2-7
V gene: TRBV7-3
D gene: TRBD1

CDR3 protein: CASSPPSGLGEQYF
CDR3 DNA: TGTGCCAGCAGTCCCCCGTCAGGGTTGGGCGAGCAGTACTTC
clone size: .
J gene: TRBJ2-7
V gene: TRBV28
D gene: .

CDR3 protein: CASSVPGQGRLNTEAFF
CDR3 DNA: TGTGCCAGCAGTGTCCCTGGACAGGGGCGGTTGAACACTGAAGCTTTCTTT
clone size: .
J gene: TRBJ1-1
V gene: TRBV6-1
D gene: TRBD1

CDR3 protein: CAWSLQGDGGSFF
CDR3 DNA: TGTGCCTGGAGTTTACAGGGGGACGGAGGTTCGTTCTTC
clone size: few
J gene: TRBJ2-1
V gene: TRBV30
D gene: TRBD1

CDR3 protein: CASSSISGGSYNEQFF
CDR3 DNA: TGCGCCAGCAGCTCTATTAGCGGGGGCTCCTACAATGAGCAGTTCTTC
clone size: few
J gene: TRBJ2-1
V gene: TRBV5-1
D gene: TRBD2

CDR3 protein: CASSPQAGSSYNEQFF
CDR3 DNA: TGTGCCAGCAGCCCCCAAGCCGGGAGCTCCTACAATGAGCAGTTCTTC
clone size: few
J gene: TRBJ2-1
V gene: TRBV13
D gene: .

CDR3 protein: CAWSVRGNRRGNYGYTF
CDR3 DNA: TGTGCCTGGAGTGTTAGGGGGAATCGGCGAGGAAACTATGGCTACACCTTC
clone size: few
J gene: TRBJ1-2
V gene: TRBV30
D gene: .

CDR3 protein: CASSEFQGYNEQFF
CDR3 DNA: TGTGCCAGCAGTGAGTTTCAGGGATACAATGAGCAGTTCTTC
clone size: few
J gene: TRBJ2-1
V gene: TRBV25-1
D gene: .

CDR3 protein: CASRAGLLYDYTF
CDR3 DNA: TGTGCCAGCAGGGCGGGACTCTTATACGACTACACCTTC
clone size: few
J gene: TRBJ1-2
V gene: TRBV28
D gene: .

CDR3 protein: CASGQGGTDTQYF
CDR3 DNA: TGTGCCAGCGGACAGGGAGGCACAGATACGCAGTATTTT
clone size: few
J gene: TRBJ2-3
V gene: TRBV19
D gene: TRBD1

CDR3 protein: CASSQGSSYNEQFF
CDR3 DNA: TGTGCCAGCAGTCAGGGTAGCTCCTACAATGAGCAGTTCTTC
clone size: .
J gene: TRBJ2-1
V gene: TRBV6-5
D gene: .

CDR3 protein: CASSPRQAVYGYTF
CDR3 DNA: TGTGCCAGCAGCCCCCGACAGGCCGTCTATGGCTACACCTTC
clone size: .
J gene: TRBJ1-2
V gene: TRBV11-2
D gene: .

CDR3 protein: CASSPQGAYRTEAFF
CDR3 DNA: TGTGCCAGCAGCCCCCAGGGGGCTTATCGGACTGAAGCTTTCTTT
clone size: few
J gene: TRBJ1-1
V gene: TRBV7-2
D gene: TRBD1

CDR3 protein: CASTGTPYSNQPQHF
CDR3 DNA: TGTGCCAGTACCGGGACACCCTATAGCAATCAGCCCCAGCATTTT
clone size: .
J gene: TRBJ1-5
V gene: TRBV19
D gene: .

CDR3 protein: CASSFTQGANTGELFF
CDR3 DNA: TGCGCCAGCAGCTTTACTCAGGGGGCGAACACCGGGGAGCTGTTTTTT
clone size: few
J gene: TRBJ2-2
V gene: TRBV5-1
D gene: TRBD1

CDR3 protein: CASSPNRVNTEAFF
CDR3 DNA: TGTGCCAGCAGCCCTAACAGGGTAAACACTGAAGCTTTCTTT
clone size: .
J gene: TRBJ1-1
V gene: TRBV27
D gene: .

CDR3 protein: CAWDRGLNTEAFF
CDR3 DNA: TGTGCCTGGGACAGGGGACTGAACACTGAAGCTTTCTTT
clone size: few
J gene: TRBJ1-1
V gene: TRBV30
D gene: TRBD1

CDR3 protein: CSVGQGTDTQYF
CDR3 DNA: TGCAGCGTTGGACAGGGAACAGATACGCAGTATTTT
clone size: .
J gene: TRBJ2-3
V gene: TRBV29-1
D gene: TRBD1

CDR3 protein: CASSLSPPAGGPRQYF
CDR3 DNA: TGTGCCAGCAGCTTATCCCCCCCAGCGGGAGGGCCCCGTCAGTACTTC
clone size: .
J gene: TRBJ2-4
V gene: TRBV7-2
D gene: TRBD2

CDR3 protein: CASSIGARTSGPRDTQYF
CDR3 DNA: TGTGCCAGTAGTATTGGGGCGAGGACTAGCGGGCCTCGGGATACGCAGTATTTT
clone size: .
J gene: TRBJ2-3
V gene: TRBV19
D gene: TRBD2

CDR3 protein: CASSLARARTEAFF
CDR3 DNA: TGTGCCAGCAGCTTGGCCAGGGCGAGAACTGAAGCTTTCTTT
clone size: .
J gene: TRBJ1-1
V gene: TRBV5-6
D gene: .

CDR3 protein: CASSPGHVYGYTF
CDR3 DNA: TGTGCCAGCAGCCCGGGACATGTCTATGGCTACACCTTC
clone size: few
J gene: TRBJ1-2
V gene: TRBV28
D gene: .

CDR3 protein: CASSYFYYRVGELFF
CDR3 DNA: TGTGCCAGCAGTTATTTCTACTACAGGGTCGGGGAGCTGTTTTTT
clone size: .
J gene: TRBJ2-2
V gene: TRBV6-5
D gene: .

CDR3 protein: CASSQTGNQPQHF
CDR3 DNA: TGTGCCAGCAGCCAAACAGGGAATCAGCCCCAGCATTTT
clone size: few
J gene: TRBJ1-5
V gene: TRBV14
D gene: .

CDR3 protein: CASSQGRENQPQHF
CDR3 DNA: TGTGCCAGCAGCCAGGGAAGAGAGAATCAGCCCCAGCATTTT
clone size: .
J gene: TRBJ1-5
V gene: TRBV27
D gene: .

CDR3 protein: CASSLAGLAHPDTQYF
CDR3 DNA: TGTGCCAGCAGCTTGGCGGGACTAGCCCACCCAGATACGCAGTATTTT
clone size: few
J gene: TRBJ2-3
V gene: TRBV5-4
D gene: TRBD2

CDR3 protein: CASSSQTYEQYF
CDR3 DNA: TGTGCCAGCTCATCACAGACTTACGAGCAGTACTTC
clone size: few
J gene: TRBJ2-7
V gene: TRBV18
D gene: .

CDR3 protein: CASSPVAGGSYEQYF
CDR3 DNA: TGTGCCAGCTCACCAGTAGCGGGAGGTTCCTACGAGCAGTACTTC
clone size: .
J gene: TRBJ2-7
V gene: TRBV18
D gene: TRBD2

CDR3 protein: CASSQNGLAESSYRYNEQFF
CDR3 DNA: TGTGCCAGCAGCCAAAACGGACTAGCGGAATCCTCTTATCGGTACAATGAGCAGTTCTTC
clone size: few
J gene: TRBJ2-1
V gene: TRBV4-2
D gene: TRBD2

CDR3 protein: CASSLWTSGQETQYF
CDR3 DNA: TGTGCCAGTAGTCTATGGACTAGCGGCCAAGAGACCCAGTACTTC
clone size: .
J gene: TRBJ2-5
V gene: TRBV19
D gene: TRBD2

CDR3 protein: CASSFSTSGTRYNEQFF
CDR3 DNA: TGTGCCAGCAGCTTTTCGACTAGCGGGACCCGCTACAATGAGCAGTTCTTC
clone size: .
J gene: TRBJ2-1
V gene: TRBV5-6
D gene: TRBD2